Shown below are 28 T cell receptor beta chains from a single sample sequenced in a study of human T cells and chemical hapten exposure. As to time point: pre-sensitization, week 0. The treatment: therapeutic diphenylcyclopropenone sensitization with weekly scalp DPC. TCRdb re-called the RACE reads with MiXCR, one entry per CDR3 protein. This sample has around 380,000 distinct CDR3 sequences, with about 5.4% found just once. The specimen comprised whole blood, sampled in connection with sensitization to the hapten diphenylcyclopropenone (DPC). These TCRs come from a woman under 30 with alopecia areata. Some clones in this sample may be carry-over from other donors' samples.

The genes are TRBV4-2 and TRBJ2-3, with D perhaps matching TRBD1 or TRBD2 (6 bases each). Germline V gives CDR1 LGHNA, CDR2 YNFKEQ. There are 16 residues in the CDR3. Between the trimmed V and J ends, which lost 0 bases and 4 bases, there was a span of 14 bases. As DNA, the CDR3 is TGTGCCAGCAGCCAAGAATCTAGGGGGGCCCCAGATACGCAGTATTTT. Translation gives CASSQESRGAPDTQYF.

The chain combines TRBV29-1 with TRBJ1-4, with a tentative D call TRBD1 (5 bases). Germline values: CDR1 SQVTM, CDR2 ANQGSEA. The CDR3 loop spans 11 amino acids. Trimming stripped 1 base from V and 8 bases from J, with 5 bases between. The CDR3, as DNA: TGCAGCGTTGAAGGGGGGGAAAAACTGTTTTTT. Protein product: CSVEGGEKLFF.

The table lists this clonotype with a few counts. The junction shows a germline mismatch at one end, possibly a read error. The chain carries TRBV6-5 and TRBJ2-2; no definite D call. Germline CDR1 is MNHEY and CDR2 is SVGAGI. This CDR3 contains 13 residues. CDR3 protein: CAISRPNTGELFF. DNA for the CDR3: TGTGCCATCAGTAGGCCGAACACCGGGGAGCTGTTTTTT.

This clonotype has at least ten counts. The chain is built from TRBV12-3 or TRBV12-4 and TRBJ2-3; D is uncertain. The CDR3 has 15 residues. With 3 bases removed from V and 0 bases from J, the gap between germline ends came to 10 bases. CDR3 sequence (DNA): TGTGCCAGCAGTTTCCCGGGCTTAAGCACAGATACGCAGTATTTT. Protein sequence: CASSFPGLSTDTQYF.

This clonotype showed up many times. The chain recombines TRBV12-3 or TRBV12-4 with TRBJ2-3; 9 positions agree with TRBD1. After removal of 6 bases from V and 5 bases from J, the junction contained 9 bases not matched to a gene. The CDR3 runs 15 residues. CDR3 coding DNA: TGTGCCAGCAGGGCCGGGACAGGGTCAGGAGATACGCAGTATTTT. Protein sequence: CASRAGTGSGDTQYF.

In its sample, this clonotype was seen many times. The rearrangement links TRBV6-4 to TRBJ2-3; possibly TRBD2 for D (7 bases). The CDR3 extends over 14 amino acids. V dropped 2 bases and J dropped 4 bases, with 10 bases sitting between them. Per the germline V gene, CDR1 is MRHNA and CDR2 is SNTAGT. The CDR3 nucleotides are TGTGCCAGCAGTGACGGGGGGGCGGCAGATACGCAGTATTTT. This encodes CASSDGGAADTQYF.

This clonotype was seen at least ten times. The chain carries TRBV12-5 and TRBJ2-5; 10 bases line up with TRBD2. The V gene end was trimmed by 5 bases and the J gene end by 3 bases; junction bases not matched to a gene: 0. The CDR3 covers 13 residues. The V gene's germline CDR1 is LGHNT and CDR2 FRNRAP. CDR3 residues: CASGLAGEETQYF. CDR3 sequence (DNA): TGTGCTAGTGGTCTAGCGGGGGAAGAGACCCAGTACTTC.

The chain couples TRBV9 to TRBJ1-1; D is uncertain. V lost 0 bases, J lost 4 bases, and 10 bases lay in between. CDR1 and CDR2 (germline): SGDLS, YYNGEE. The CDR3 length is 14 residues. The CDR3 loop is CASSVVTESTEAFF. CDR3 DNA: TGTGCCAGCAGCGTAGTTACCGAAAGCACTGAAGCTTTCTTT.

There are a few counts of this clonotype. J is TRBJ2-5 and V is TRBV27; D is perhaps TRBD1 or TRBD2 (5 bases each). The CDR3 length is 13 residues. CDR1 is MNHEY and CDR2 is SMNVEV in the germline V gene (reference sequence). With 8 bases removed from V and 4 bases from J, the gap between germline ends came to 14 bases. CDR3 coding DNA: TGTGCCAGCGGGGGAGTATATCGAGAGACCCAGTACTTC. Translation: CASGGVYRETQYF.

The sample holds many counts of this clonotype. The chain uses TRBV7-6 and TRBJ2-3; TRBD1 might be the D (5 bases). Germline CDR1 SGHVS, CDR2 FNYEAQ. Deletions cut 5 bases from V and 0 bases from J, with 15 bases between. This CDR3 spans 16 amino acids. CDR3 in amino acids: CASSKDIHPSTDTQYF. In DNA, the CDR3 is TGTGCCAGCAGCAAGGACATTCACCCGAGCACAGATACGCAGTATTTT. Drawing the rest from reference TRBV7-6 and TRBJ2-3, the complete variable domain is GAGVSQSPRYKVTKRGQDVALRCDPISGHVSLYWYRQALGQGPEFLTYFNYEAQQDKSGLPNDRFSAERPEGSISTLTIQRTEQRDSAMYRCASSKDIHPSTDTQYFGPGTRLTVL.

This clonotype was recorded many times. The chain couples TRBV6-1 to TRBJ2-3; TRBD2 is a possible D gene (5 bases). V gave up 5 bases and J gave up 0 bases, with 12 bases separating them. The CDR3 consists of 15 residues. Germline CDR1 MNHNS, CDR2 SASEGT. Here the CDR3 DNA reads TGTGCCAGCAGTAACCTAGGACTGAGCACAGATACGCAGTATTTT. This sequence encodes CASSNLGLSTDTQYF.

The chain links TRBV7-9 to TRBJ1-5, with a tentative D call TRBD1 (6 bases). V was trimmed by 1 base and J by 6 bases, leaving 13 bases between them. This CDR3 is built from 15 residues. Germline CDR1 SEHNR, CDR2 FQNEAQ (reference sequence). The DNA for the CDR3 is TGTGCCAGCAGCTTAGTAGGGGGGGCTGGTCAGCCCCAGCATTTT. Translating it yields CASSLVGGAGQPQHF.

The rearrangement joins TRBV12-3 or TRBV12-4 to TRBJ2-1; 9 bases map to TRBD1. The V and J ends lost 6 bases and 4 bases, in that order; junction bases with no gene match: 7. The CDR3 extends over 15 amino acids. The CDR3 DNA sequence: TGTGCCAGCAGGTCCGGGACAGGGCGGTACAATGAGCAGTTCTTC. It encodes CASRSGTGRYNEQFF.

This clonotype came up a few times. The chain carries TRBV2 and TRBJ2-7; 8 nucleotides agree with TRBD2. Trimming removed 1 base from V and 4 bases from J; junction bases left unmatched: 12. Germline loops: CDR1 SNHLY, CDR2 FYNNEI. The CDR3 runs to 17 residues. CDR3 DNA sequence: TGTGCCAGCAGTGAAGATCTTGGACTAGCCGATTTGTACGAGCAGTACTTC. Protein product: CASSEDLGLADLYEQYF.

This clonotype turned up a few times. The DNA of the CDR3 is TGTGCCAGCAGACACACGGGGGGCACAGATACGCAGTATTTT. Its protein is CASRHTGGTDTQYF. The J gene is TRBJ2-3, the V gene TRBV6-2 or TRBV6-3; TRBD2 is a possible D gene (6 bases). CDR3 length: 14 residues. V gave up 6 bases and J gave up 1 base, with 11 bases separating them. Germline CDR1 reads MNHEY; CDR2 reads SVGEGT.

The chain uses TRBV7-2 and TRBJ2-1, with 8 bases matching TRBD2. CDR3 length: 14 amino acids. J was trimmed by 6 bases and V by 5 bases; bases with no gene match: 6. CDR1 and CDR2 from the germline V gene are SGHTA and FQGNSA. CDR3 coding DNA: TGTGCCAGCAGCCAGGGAGCGGGGGTCAATGAGCAGTTCTTC. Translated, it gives CASSQGAGVNEQFF.

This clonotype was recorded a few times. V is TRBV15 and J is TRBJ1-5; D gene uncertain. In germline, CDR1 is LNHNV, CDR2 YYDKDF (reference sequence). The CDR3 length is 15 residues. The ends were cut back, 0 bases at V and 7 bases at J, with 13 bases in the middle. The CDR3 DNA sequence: TGTGCCACCAGCAGAGATTCCCTCCTGGGGCAGCCCCAGCATTTT. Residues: CATSRDSLLGQPQHF.

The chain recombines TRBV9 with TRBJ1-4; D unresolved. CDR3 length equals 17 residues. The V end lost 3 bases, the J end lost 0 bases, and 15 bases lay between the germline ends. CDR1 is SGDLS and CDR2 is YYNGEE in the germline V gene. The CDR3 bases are TGTGCCAGCAGCGCATCCCTCTACACGTCAACTAATGAAAAACTGTTTTTT. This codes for CASSASLYTSTNEKLFF.

CDR3 loop: CASSYVQHYGYTF. DNA of the CDR3: TGTGCCAGCAGCTATGTACAGCACTATGGCTACACCTTC. V is TRBV12-3 or TRBV12-4 and J is TRBJ1-2; no clear D gene. This CDR3 comprises 13 residues. Trimming took off 6 bases at V and 3 bases at J, with 11 bases between the two ends.

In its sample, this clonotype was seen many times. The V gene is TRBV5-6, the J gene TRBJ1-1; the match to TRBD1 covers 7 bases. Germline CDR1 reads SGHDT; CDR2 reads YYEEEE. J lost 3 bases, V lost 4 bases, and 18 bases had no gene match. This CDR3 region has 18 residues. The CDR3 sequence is CASSAQGFPTHSDTEAFF. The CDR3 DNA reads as TGTGCCAGCAGCGCACAGGGGTTTCCCACCCATAGTGACACTGAAGCTTTCTTT. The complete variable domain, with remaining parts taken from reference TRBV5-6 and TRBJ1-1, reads DAGVTQSPTHLIKTRGQQVTLRCSPKSGHDTVSWYQQALGQGPQFIFQYYEEEERQRGNFPDRFSGHQFPNYSSELNVNALLLGDSALYLCASSAQGFPTHSDTEAFFGQGTRLTVV.

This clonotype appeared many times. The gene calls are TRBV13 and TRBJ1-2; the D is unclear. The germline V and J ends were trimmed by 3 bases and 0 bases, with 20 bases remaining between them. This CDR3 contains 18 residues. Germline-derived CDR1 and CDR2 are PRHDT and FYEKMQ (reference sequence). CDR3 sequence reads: CASSLSLGSRAPNYGYTF. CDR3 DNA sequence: TGTGCCAGCAGCTTGAGTCTAGGGTCGAGGGCTCCTAACTATGGCTACACCTTC.

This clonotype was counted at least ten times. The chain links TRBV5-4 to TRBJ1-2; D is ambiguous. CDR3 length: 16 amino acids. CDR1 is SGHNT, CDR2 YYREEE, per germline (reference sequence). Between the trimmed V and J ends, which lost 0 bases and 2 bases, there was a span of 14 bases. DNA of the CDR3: TGTGCCAGCAGCTTGGAGGTCGAGGGTTCCAACTATGGCTACACCTTC. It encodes CASSLEVEGSNYGYTF. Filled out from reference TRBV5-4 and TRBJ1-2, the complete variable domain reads ETGVTQSPTHLIKTRGQQVTLRCSSQSGHNTVSWYQQALGQGPQFIFQYYREEENGRGNFPPRFSGLQFPNYSSELNVNALELDDSALYLCASSLEVEGSNYGYTFGSGTRLTVV.

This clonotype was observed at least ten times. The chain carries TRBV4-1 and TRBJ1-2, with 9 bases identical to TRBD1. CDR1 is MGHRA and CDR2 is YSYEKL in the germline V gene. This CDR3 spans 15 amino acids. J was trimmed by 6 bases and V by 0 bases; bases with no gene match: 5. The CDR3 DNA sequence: TGCGCCAGCAGCCAAGATGAACAGGGGGCAGATGGCTACACCTTC. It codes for CASSQDEQGADGYTF.

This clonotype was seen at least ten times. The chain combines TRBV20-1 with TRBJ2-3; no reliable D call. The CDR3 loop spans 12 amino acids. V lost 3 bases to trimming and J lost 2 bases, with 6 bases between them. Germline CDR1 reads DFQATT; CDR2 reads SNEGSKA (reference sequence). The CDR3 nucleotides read TGCAGTGCTAGGGAGTCCACAGATACGCAGTATTTT. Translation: CSARESTDTQYF.

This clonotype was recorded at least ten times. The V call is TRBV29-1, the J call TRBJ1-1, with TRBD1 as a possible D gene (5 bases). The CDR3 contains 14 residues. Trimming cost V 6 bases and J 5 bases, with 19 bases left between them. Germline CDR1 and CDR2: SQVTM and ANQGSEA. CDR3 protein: CSVRAGNIATEAFF. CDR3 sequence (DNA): TGCAGCGTCAGGGCAGGGAATATTGCGACTGAAGCTTTCTTT.

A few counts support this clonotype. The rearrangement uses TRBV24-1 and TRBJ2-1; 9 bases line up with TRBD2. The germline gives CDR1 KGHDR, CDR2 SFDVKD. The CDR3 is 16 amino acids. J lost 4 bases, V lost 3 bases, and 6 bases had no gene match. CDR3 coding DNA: TGTGCCACCAGTGATCCTAGCGGGGCGTATTACAATGAGCAGTTCTTC. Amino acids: CATSDPSGAYYNEQFF.

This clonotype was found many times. For the CDR3, the DNA is TGCGCCAGCAGCCCAGGGACGCATACGCTTAATTCACCCCTCCACTTT. Translating it yields CASSPGTHTLNSPLHF. The V and J genes are TRBV5-1 and TRBJ1-6; TRBD1 is a possible D gene (5 bases). The CDR3 extends over 16 amino acids. Trimming shortened V by 4 bases and J by 6 bases, and 17 bases separated the two germline ends. Germline CDR1 and CDR2: SGHRS and YFSETQ. Full variable domain (rest looked up from reference TRBV5-1 and TRBJ1-6): KAGVTQTPRYLIKTRGQQVTLSCSPISGHRSVSWYQQTPGQGLQFLFEYFSETQRNKGNFPGRFSGRQFSNSRSEMNVSTLELGDSALYLCASSPGTHTLNSPLHFGNGTRLTVT.

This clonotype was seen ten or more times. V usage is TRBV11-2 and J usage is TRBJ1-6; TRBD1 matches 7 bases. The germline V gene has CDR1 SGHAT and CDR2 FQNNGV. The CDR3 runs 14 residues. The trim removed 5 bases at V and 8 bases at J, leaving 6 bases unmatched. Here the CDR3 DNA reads TGTGCCAGCAGCCTACAGGGGTGGGATTCACCCCTCCACTTT. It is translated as CASSLQGWDSPLHF.